This TCR beta chain was identified in a study of glioma-infiltrating T cells (TCRdb year 2016). The study in broad terms: Sequencing of TCR alpha- and beta-chain repertoires was performed on glioma tissue, on non-neoplastic brain tissue, and on matched peripheral blood mononuclear cells. To measure how far tissue and blood T-cell populations diverged, each tissue-infiltrating repertoire was compared against the peripheral blood repertoire of the same patient. Three low-grade glioma patients, fewer than 10 primary glioblastoma patients and three non-glioma patients contributing non-neoplastic brain tissue were included in the paired cohort.

The iRepertoire nested amplicon-rescue multiplex PCR (arm-PCR) platform was used to amplify TCR alpha and beta CDR3 regions from RNA. For one-step reverse transcription and amplification, about 100-450 ng of tissue mRNA or PBMC total RNA was used as input. After bead purification, a secondary multiplex PCR added Illumina adapters, and libraries were gel-purified between 200 and 400 bp. Demultiplexing relied on internal 6-nucleotide barcodes carried by the libraries. Libraries were sequenced on an Illumina MiSeq with 2x220 or 2x250 nucleotide paired-end reads. In the original analysis: Paired reads were merged using FLASH 1.2.11 and aligned with BWA-MEM to the GRCh37 human genome, and TRA and TRB reads were then extracted. For V and J assignment, an IMGT-derived reference of cassette sequences and CDR3 motifs that included pseudogenes was used. Reads were translated in three frames, and productive CDR3s were defined by a C…FGXG motif without stop codons. A clonotype was defined as a unique combination of a V-J cassette pair and a CDR3 amino acid sequence. Filtering of reads was based on Hamming distance, with the threshold set by the sequence error rate of each sample in mapped regions. The raw public reads went through TCRdb reprocessing: fastp at Q25, MiXCR clone calling, in-frame beta chains kept. Each record represents a unique CDR3 protein, reported with the most common genes and DNA among its rows. The V and J calls were determined by TCRdb, not by the authors. This sample lists about 130,000 distinct CDR3 sequences; 24% were detected once. Clones ranked in the top ten supply 27% of the sample.

The germline V gene gives CDR1 as SGHRS and CDR2 as YFSETQ. From its cysteine to its phenylalanine, the CDR3 spans 14 amino acids. Of the read, only the CDR3 DNA is kept; its 42 bases are in frame from base 1. Trimming at the junction amounts to 0 bases on V and 3 bases on J, and the germline ends lie 8 bases apart. Broad study findings and their caveats: VJ-independent divergence between tissue and blood was lower than expected in non-neoplastic patients but higher than expected in all gliomas, particularly low-grade gliomas. Very few CDR3 sequences were shared between tissue and blood, attributed to high CDR3 diversity and limited sampling. Group comparisons were based on small numbers of patients: three non-neoplastic, three low-grade glioma and roughly 8 glioblastoma patients.

Of note for this clonotype: Its antigen remains undetermined. No quality values exist for individual bases; no much larger clone is one base distant.

The receptor was isolated from a human donor with low-grade glioma or glioblastoma, undergoing nonglioma brain surgery, or in good health (not recorded which). Here the chain combines TRBV5-1 and TRBJ2-3; the D gene could be TRBD1 or TRBD2, each one agreeing over 5 bases. Sequenced: glioma tissue, nonneoplastic brain tissue, or PBMCs (not recorded which). The sequence in DNA is TGCGCCAGCAGCTTGGCCTGGGGGACAGATACGCAGTATTTT. This translates into CASSLAWGTDTQYF.